Following are 2 T cell receptor beta chains from one sample sequenced in a study of blood T cell repertoires in COVID-19. Here immunoSEQ multiplex PCR was the method, and the copy in TCRdb shows in-frame clones only, minus some. Of about 250,000 clones detected, around 90% appear once; the ten largest clones hold 3%. The specimen was PBMCs or T cells enriched from blood (not recorded which). These receptors all stem from a woman aged 50 to 60 who had recovered from COVID-19.

The V gene is TRBV19, the J gene TRBJ1-2, with D uncertain. The CDR3 totals 13 residues. Germline-derived CDR1 and CDR2 are LNHDA and SQIVND (reference sequence). The V gene lost 8 bases and the J gene lost 0 bases, with 10 bases spanning the gap. DNA of the CDR3: TGTGCCAGTGAGGAACGGCCTAACTATGGCTACACCTTC. Amino acids: CASEERPNYGYTF.

This clone was recorded only once. The J gene is TRBJ2-7, the V gene TRBV29-1, with a tentative D call TRBD2 (6 bases). CDR1 SQVTM and CDR2 ANQGSEA come from the germline V gene. The CDR3 contains 14 residues. V was pared by 5 bases and J by 4 bases, with 18 bases between. CDR3 amino acids: CSVLGGGGLYEQYF. As DNA, the CDR3 is TGCAGCGTTCTTGGGGGAGGAGGCTTGTACGAGCAGTACTTC.